A single sample gave rise to the 23 T cell receptor beta chains below, sequenced in a study of T cell responses to AZD1222 COVID-19 vaccine. Profiling relied on immunoSEQ multiplex PCR, and the TCRdb table lists in-frame clones only, not all of them. The top ten hold approximately 3.1% of the sample, which has 120,000 or so clones, 80% to 90% seen once. The source material was peripheral blood, sampled on day 0 of AZD1222 vaccination. All receptors derive from an adult in good health.

The V and J genes are TRBV5-4 and TRBJ2-6; D possibly corresponds to TRBD1 (6 bases). CDR3 size: 17 residues. With 2 bases removed from V and 1 base from J, the gap between germline ends came to 13 bases. Germline lookup yields CDR1 SGHNT and CDR2 YYREEE (reference sequence). Here the CDR3 DNA reads TGTGCCAGCAGCTTCAGGGGACATCCGTCTGGGGCCAACGTCCTGACTTTC. Protein product: CASSFRGHPSGANVLTF.

The CDR3 is CASSPPPQPQHF. The CDR3 DNA sequence: TGTGCCAGCAGCCCCCCGCCGCAGCCCCAGCATTTT. This chain joins TRBV5-6 and TRBJ1-5; D is ambiguous. With 4 bases removed from V and 7 bases from J, the gap between germline ends came to 9 bases. Germline CDR1 SGHDT, CDR2 YYEEEE. CDR3 length: 12 residues.

This clone was seen a handful of times. The chain carries TRBV7-2 and TRBJ1-5; D is ambiguous. The V gene lost 6 bases and the J gene lost 5 bases, with 2 bases spanning the gap. This CDR3 has 10 amino acids. Germline CDR1 is SGHTA and CDR2 is FQGNSA. DNA for the CDR3: TGTGCCAGCAGTTATCAGCCCCAGCATTTT. This encodes CASSYQPQHF. Drawing the rest from reference TRBV7-2 and TRBJ1-5, the complete variable domain is GAGVSQSPSNKVTEKGKDVELRCDPISGHTALYWYRQSLGQGLEFLIYFQGNSAPDKSGLPSDRFSAERTGGSVSTLTIQRTQQEDSAVYLCASSYQPQHFGDGTRLSIL.

A remark on this clone: Other nucleotide sequences from this sample produce the same CDR3. The gene calls are TRBV6-5 and TRBJ1-2, with 7 bases fitting TRBD1. J gave up 3 bases and V 2 bases, and 0 bases lay outside the gene matches. Looked up from germline, CDR1 is MNHEY and CDR2 is SVGAGI. The CDR3 has 13 residues. DNA for the CDR3: TGTGCCAGCAGTTACACAGGGGACTATGGCTACACCTTC. Its translation: CASSYTGDYGYTF.

The V gene is TRBV5-6, the J gene TRBJ1-4; D is undetermined. CDR3 length equals 13 residues. Germline V gene data show CDR1 as SGHDT and CDR2 as YYEEEE. V was shortened by 2 bases and J by 7 bases, with 9 bases between the two germline ends. The CDR3 reads CASSFDMAEKLFF. CDR3 DNA sequence: TGTGCCAGCAGCTTCGATATGGCTGAAAAACTGTTTTTT.

V is TRBV19 and J is TRBJ1-5; 8 bases match TRBD1. Germline CDR1 is LNHDA and CDR2 is SQIVND (reference sequence). The trim removed 5 bases at V and 5 bases at J, leaving 11 bases unmatched. CDR3 size: 16 residues. The CDR3 spells CASSPETGAMYQPQHF. In DNA, the CDR3 is TGTGCCAGTAGTCCGGAGACAGGGGCGATGTATCAGCCCCAGCATTTT.

This rearrangement joins TRBV28 to TRBJ1-4, with 7 bases aligning to TRBD1. J gave up 6 bases and V 6 bases, and 10 bases lay outside the gene matches. This CDR3 contains 15 residues. The germline CDR1 and CDR2 sequences are MDHEN and SYDVKM. CDR3 bases: TGTGCCAGCAGCCCCTTACGACAGGGCCATGAAAAACTGTTTTTT. It specifies CASSPLRQGHEKLFF.

This chain connects TRBV6-2 or TRBV6-3 to TRBJ2-7; possibly TRBD2 for D (6 bases). Germline V lookup: CDR1 MNHEY, CDR2 SVGEGT. V lost 4 bases, J lost 4 bases, and 14 bases lay in between. The CDR3 length is 14 residues. Written as DNA, the CDR3 is TGTGCCAGCAGTTCCGGGGGATTCCAGTACGAGCAGTACTTC. Translating it yields CASSSGGFQYEQYF.

The chain uses TRBV27 and TRBJ1-5, with 9 nucleotides matching TRBD1. Looked up from germline, CDR1 is MNHEY and CDR2 is SMNVEV (reference sequence). V was pared by 5 bases and J by 6 bases, with 5 bases of the junction left unmatched. The length of the CDR3 is 14 residues. The CDR3 reads CASSDRGDGQPQHF. CDR3 bases: TGTGCCAGCAGTGACAGGGGGGACGGTCAGCCCCAGCATTTT.

This chain links TRBV7-2 with TRBJ1-1; D not resolved. This CDR3 spans 11 amino acids. Trimming removed 1 base at V and 8 bases at J, with 5 bases between. Germline V gene sequence: CDR1 SGHTA, CDR2 FQGNSA. The CDR3 DNA reads TGTGCCAGCAGCTTAGACTCGGAAGCTTTCTTT. It codes for CASSLDSEAFF.

The V gene is TRBV7-7, the J gene TRBJ2-3; 11 bases fit TRBD2. Trimming cost V 5 bases and J 2 bases; bases outside gene matches: 6. The CDR3 has 16 amino acids. Germline CDR1 and CDR2: SSHAT and FNYEAQ (reference sequence). This chain's CDR3 is CASSPRLAGNTDTQYF. CDR3 in DNA: TGTGCCAGCAGCCCACGACTAGCGGGGAACACAGATACGCAGTATTTT.

The chain employs TRBV7-2 and TRBJ2-7; 9 positions match TRBD2. V was clipped by 0 bases and J by 4 bases; unmatched bases: 7. Germline loops: CDR1 SGHTA, CDR2 FQGNSA. The CDR3 extends over 16 amino acids. The CDR3 sequence: CASSLAWRGGGYEQYF. The CDR3 DNA is TGTGCCAGCAGCTTAGCCTGGCGGGGGGGCGGGTACGAGCAGTACTTC.

The V and J genes are TRBV6-6 and TRBJ1-5, with TRBD1 as a possible D gene (6 bases). Germline V gene data show CDR1 as MNHNY and CDR2 as SVGAGI (reference sequence). The CDR3 consists of 16 residues. V was shortened by 0 bases and J by 0 bases, with 9 bases between the two germline ends. DNA of the CDR3: TGTGCCAGCAGTTACTCGGGACATAATAGCAATCAGCCCCAGCATTTT. It encodes CASSYSGHNSNQPQHF.

This clone has more than one count but fewer than ten. The chain joins TRBV7-8 to TRBJ2-7; 7 bases fit TRBD1. Germline lookup yields CDR1 SGHVS and CDR2 FQNEAQ. V gave up 6 bases and J gave up 2 bases; unmatched junction bases: 7. This CDR3 spans 14 amino acids. The CDR3 here is CASRAGTVTYEQYF. CDR3 DNA: TGTGCCAGCAGGGCTGGGACAGTTACCTACGAGCAGTACTTC.

The chain uses TRBV23-1 and TRBJ1-6, with no clear D. TRBV23-1 is an open reading frame whose function is uncertain. With 6 bases removed from V and 10 bases from J, the gap between germline ends came to 19 bases. This CDR3 spans 15 amino acids. Written as DNA, the CDR3 is TGCGCCAGCAGGAGACCCCGACCGTTTGGATCACCCCTCCACTTT. Protein product: CASRRPRPFGSPLHF.

The V gene is TRBV7-9, the J gene TRBJ1-1; weak D call: TRBD1 (6 bases). V dropped 2 bases and J dropped 1 base, with 20 bases sitting between them. Germline lookup yields CDR1 SEHNR and CDR2 FQNEAQ (reference sequence). The CDR3 runs to 18 residues. The CDR3 loop is CASSLSIRDIYENTEAFF. DNA of the CDR3: TGTGCCAGCAGCTTAAGTATAAGGGACATCTACGAGAACACTGAAGCTTTCTTT.

The chain joins TRBV19 to TRBJ2-1; unclear D gene. Trimming took off 0 bases at V and 6 bases at J, with 15 bases between the two ends. The CDR3 length is 16 residues. CDR1 LNHDA and CDR2 SQIVND come from the germline V gene (reference sequence). In nucleotides, the CDR3 is TGTGCCAGTAGTATAGACCGAGGCCGAAGGCGCAATGAGCAGTTCTTC. Amino acids: CASSIDRGRRRNEQFF.

V gene TRBV24-1 combines with J gene TRBJ1-1; D gene ambiguous. There are 14 residues in the CDR3. CDR1 and CDR2 (germline): KGHDR, SFDVKD. V was cut by 3 bases and J by 0 bases, with 7 bases left in between. The CDR3 loop is CATSDDRMNTEAFF. The CDR3 DNA is TGTGCCACCAGTGATGATCGCATGAACACTGAAGCTTTCTTT.

The chain's CDR3 is CASRRLAGSYEQYF. The CDR3 nucleotides are TGTGCCAGCAGGCGGCTAGCGGGATCCTACGAGCAGTACTTC. This chain joins TRBV5-6 and TRBJ2-7; TRBD2 aligns across 9 bases. Germline V lookup: CDR1 SGHDT, CDR2 YYEEEE. The CDR3 length is 14 residues. V shed 5 bases, J shed 1 base, and the junction held 4 bases outside the gene matches.

CDR3 in amino acids: CAISAGGWETQYF. The CDR3, as DNA: TGTGCCATCAGTGCGGGGGGCTGGGAGACCCAGTACTTC. The chain joins TRBV10-3 to TRBJ2-5, with D tentatively TRBD2 (7 bases). Germline assignment: CDR1 ENHRY and CDR2 SYGVKD. V lost 4 bases to trimming and J lost 5 bases, with 11 bases between them. This CDR3 contains 13 residues.

V gene TRBV15 combines with J gene TRBJ2-7, with a tentative D call TRBD2 (5 bases). Germline-derived CDR1 and CDR2 are LNHNV and YYDKDF (reference sequence). The V gene lost 5 bases and the J gene lost 2 bases, with 13 bases spanning the gap. The CDR3 contains 14 residues. The CDR3 protein is CATSPRRGPYEQYF. In DNA form, the CDR3 reads TGTGCCACCAGCCCCCGTCGGGGTCCCTACGAGCAGTACTTC. Complete variable domain (other parts from reference TRBV15 and TRBJ2-7): DAMVIQNPRYQVTQFGKPVTLSCSQTLNHNVMYWYQQKSSQAPKLLFHYYDKDFNNEADTPDNFQSRRPNTSFCFLDIRSPGLGDTAMYLCATSPRRGPYEQYFGPGTRLTVT.

The rearrangement links TRBV10-3 to TRBJ1-3; 7 nucleotides align to TRBD1. The V segment lost 8 bases and the J segment 0 bases; nucleotides outside the gene matches: 13. Germline CDR1 and CDR2: ENHRY and SYGVKD. The CDR3 spans 17 residues. CDR3 in amino acids: CAILRQGIPSSGNTIYF. The CDR3 bases are TGTGCCATCCTACGACAGGGAATACCCTCCTCTGGAAACACCATATATTTT.

The chain employs TRBV5-1 and TRBJ1-1, with a tentative D call TRBD1 (6 bases). This CDR3 is built from 16 residues. Trimming pared 0 bases from V and 0 bases from J, leaving 12 bases between. Looked up from germline, CDR1 is SGHRS and CDR2 is YFSETQ. The CDR3 nucleotides are TGCGCCAGCAGCTTGGGGGTCGGGGGCATGAACACTGAAGCTTTCTTT. It translates to CASSLGVGGMNTEAFF. The whole variable domain, filled in from reference TRBV5-1 and TRBJ1-1, reads KAGVTQTPRYLIKTRGQQVTLSCSPISGHRSVSWYQQTPGQGLQFLFEYFSETQRNKGNFPGRFSGRQFSNSRSEMNVSTLELGDSALYLCASSLGVGGMNTEAFFGQGTRLTVV.